The rows below give T cell receptor beta chains drawn from one sample of a study of T cell responses to AZD1222 COVID-19 vaccine. Generated by immunoSEQ multiplex PCR, the TCRdb table keeps only in-frame clones and is missing some. The data contain more than 250,000 clones, over 85% of them seen just once; the ten biggest clones take up 0.55%. The starting material was peripheral blood, obtained on day 0 of AZD1222 vaccination. The receptor source for this set is an adult in good health. CDR3s include the opening cysteine and the closing phenylalanine or tryptophan. Each record gives: CDR3 DNA, CDR3 protein, J gene, D gene, clone size, V gene. D genes are given only for firm matches. Where a row states a size, it is once, few, many or the class of an expanded clone; other rows omit it.

TGCGCCAGCAGCCAAGCCCAGGGAGGCAATCAGCCCCAGCATTTT CASSQAQGGNQPQHF TRBJ1-5 . once TRBV4-1
TGTGCCAGCACTGGACAGGGAGGCAATCAGCCCCAGCATTTT CASTGQGGNQPQHF TRBJ1-5 TRBD1 . TRBV2
TGCGCCAGCAGCTTGCCAGCGGGGCAGGATACGCAGTATTTT CASSLPAGQDTQYF TRBJ2-3 TRBD2 . TRBV5-1
TGTGCCAGCAGTTTATTGGGACTAGCGGGTACCTCCTACGAGCAGTACTTC CASSLLGLAGTSYEQYF TRBJ2-7 TRBD2 . TRBV28
TGTGCCAGCAGTCCAAGGGGACAGGGGGCAATCGAGGGGGAGACCCAGTACTTC CASSPRGQGAIEGETQYF TRBJ2-5 TRBD1 . TRBV27
TGTGCCAGCAGACCGACAGGGTATGGCTACACCTTC CASRPTGYGYTF TRBJ1-2 TRBD1 . TRBV28
TGTGCCAGCAGCCCCCAACAGGGAAGGGATTCACCCCTCCACTTT CASSPQQGRDSPLHF TRBJ1-6 . . TRBV5-5
TGCGCCAGCAGCCCTGCAGAAACAAACTATGGCTACACCTTC CASSPAETNYGYTF TRBJ1-2 . . TRBV4-3
TGCGCCAGCAGCTTGGCCCAGACTAGCTATGGCACAGATACGCAGTATTTT CASSLAQTSYGTDTQYF TRBJ2-3 TRBD2 . TRBV5-1
TGTGCCAGAACCCTCGGCCTAGCGGGAACCCCCTCCTACGAGCAGTACTTC CARTLGLAGTPSYEQYF TRBJ2-7 TRBD2 . TRBV5-3
TGTGCCAGCAGTGAATCAGGGTGGGGCACTGAAGCTTTCTTT CASSESGWGTEAFF TRBJ1-1 . . TRBV6-1
TGTGCCAGCAGGCCGGGGGACGGCGCTTCACCCCTCCACTTT CASRPGDGASPLHF TRBJ1-6 . . TRBV28
TGTGCCAGCCGCAGGGGCCGTGTCTCTGGCGAGCAGTACTTC CASRRGRVSGEQYF TRBJ2-7 . . TRBV27
TGCGCCAGCAGCTTGGAGGCGGGGGGAATGACTGAAGCTTTCTTT CASSLEAGGMTEAFF TRBJ1-1 . . TRBV5-1
TGTGCCAGCAGCATGTCCGGGACTAGTCGGGAGACCCAGTACTTC CASSMSGTSRETQYF TRBJ2-5 TRBD2 once TRBV7-2
TGTGCCAGCGGGAGGGAGAGTGAAAAACTGTTTTTT CASGRESEKLFF TRBJ1-4 . . TRBV6-5
TGTGCCAGCAGCTTGGGGGACAGGGACACCGGGGAGCTGTTTTTT CASSLGDRDTGELFF TRBJ2-2 TRBD1 once TRBV11-3
TGTGCCAGCAGAGGCGCCTACGAGCAGTACTTC CASRGAYEQYF TRBJ2-7 . . TRBV6-5
TGTGCCAGCAGCCAAGATAATCTAGCGGGGGCTGATACGCAGTATTTT CASSQDNLAGADTQYF TRBJ2-3 TRBD2 . TRBV4-2
TGTGCCAGCAGTGAAAGAGGGCGGGATTCACCCCTCCACTTT CASSERGRDSPLHF TRBJ1-6 . . TRBV6-1
TGTGCCGCCCGAGCGGGGACCACTGAAGCTTTCTTT CAARAGTTEAFF TRBJ1-1 . . TRBV6-5
TGTGCCAGCGGAAAGTCAAGCAATCAGCCCCAGCATTTT CASGKSSNQPQHF TRBJ1-5 . . TRBV2
TGTGCCATATCCCGGGCCGCGAGCCCTGGCTACACCTTC CAISRAASPGYTF TRBJ1-2 . . TRBV28
TGTGCCAGCAGTCTCAGGGACGGCTATGGCTACACCTTC CASSLRDGYGYTF TRBJ1-2 . . TRBV28